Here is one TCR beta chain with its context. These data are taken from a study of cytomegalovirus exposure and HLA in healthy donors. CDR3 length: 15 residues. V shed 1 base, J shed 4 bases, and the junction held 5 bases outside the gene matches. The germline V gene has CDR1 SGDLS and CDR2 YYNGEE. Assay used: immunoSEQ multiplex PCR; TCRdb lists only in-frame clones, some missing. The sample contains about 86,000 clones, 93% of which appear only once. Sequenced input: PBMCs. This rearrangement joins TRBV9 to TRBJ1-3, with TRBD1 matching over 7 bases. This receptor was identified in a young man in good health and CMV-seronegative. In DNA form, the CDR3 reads TGTGCCAGCAGCGTAACAGGGGCTGAGGGAAACACCATATATTTT. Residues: CASSVTGAEGNTIYF. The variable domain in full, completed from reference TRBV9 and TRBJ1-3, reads DSGVTQTPKHLITATGQRVTLRCSPRSGDLSVYWYQQSLDQGLQFLIQYYNGEERAKGNILERFSAQQFPDLHSELNLSSLELGDSALYFCASSVTGAEGNTIYFGEGSWLTVV.